These T cell receptor beta chains were read from a single sample in a study of CD8+CD57+ T cells in acquired aplastic anemia. TCRdb called the reads again in MiXCR, with one record for every CDR3 protein. The data show roughly 200,000 distinct CDR3 sequences, with 63% seen just once and about 39% held by the top ten. The sequenced material came from sorted CD4+, CD8+, or CD8+CD57+ T cells (not recorded which) from PBMCs. The receptors come from a human donor with aplastic anemia. Each CDR3 is given with its conserved first and last residue. A D gene is named only where the DNA matches it firmly. Clone size, where shown, is once, few, many, or a class for clones that have expanded.

j_gene: TRBJ1-2; len: 16; v_gene: TRBV6-2/TRBV6-3; d_gene: TRBD1; abundance: -; CDR3nt: TGTGCCAGCAGTGCCGACGAGGACAGGAATAACTATAGCTACACCTTC; CDR3aa: CASSADEDRNNYSYTF
j_gene: TRBJ2-7; len: 12; v_gene: TRBV6-5; d_gene: -; abundance: few; CDR3nt: TGTGCCAGCACCCTAAGCAGGGACGAGCAGTACTTC; CDR3aa: CASTLSRDEQYF
j_gene: TRBJ2-1; len: 18; v_gene: TRBV4-1; d_gene: -; abundance: many; CDR3nt: TGCGCCAGCAGCCAGGGAGGGGGAGGGGGTGAGTTGGACAATGAGCAGTTCTTC; CDR3aa: CASSQGGGGGELDNEQFF
j_gene: TRBJ1-6; len: 14; v_gene: TRBV7-6; d_gene: TRBD1; abundance: few; CDR3nt: TGTGCCAGCGCGTTGACAGGGGCTAATTCACCCCTCCACTTT; CDR3aa: CASALTGANSPLHF
j_gene: TRBJ2-5; len: 12; v_gene: TRBV7-2; d_gene: -; abundance: -; CDR3nt: TGTGCCAGCAGCCGGGGTTGGGAGACCCAGTACTTC; CDR3aa: CASSRGWETQYF
j_gene: TRBJ1-5; len: 13; v_gene: TRBV24-1; d_gene: -; abundance: few; CDR3nt: TGTGCCACCAGTGAAGGGTTTAATCAGCCCCAGCATTTT; CDR3aa: CATSEGFNQPQHF
j_gene: TRBJ2-4; len: 12; v_gene: TRBV20-1; d_gene: TRBD2; abundance: -; CDR3nt: TGCAGTGCTAGCGGGGGGGGGTACATTCAGTACTTC; CDR3aa: CSASGGGYIQYF
j_gene: TRBJ2-7; len: 15; v_gene: TRBV5-6; d_gene: -; abundance: once; CDR3nt: TGTGCCAGCAGCTTATTGGATTTGGGGGCGGCCGAGCAGTACTTC; CDR3aa: CASSLLDLGAAEQYF
j_gene: TRBJ1-1; len: 15; v_gene: TRBV7-8; d_gene: -; abundance: -; CDR3nt: TGTGCCAGCAGCTCCCGGAGGGTAGGGAACACTGAAGCTTTCTTT; CDR3aa: CASSSRRVGNTEAFF
j_gene: TRBJ1-6; len: 11; v_gene: TRBV20-1; d_gene: -; abundance: -; CDR3nt: TGCAGTGCTAGCGGGGGGTCACCCCTCCACTTT; CDR3aa: CSASGGSPLHF
j_gene: TRBJ1-3; len: 15; v_gene: TRBV9; d_gene: -; abundance: -; CDR3nt: TGTGCCAGCAGCGTACAAGGGGAACCTGGAAACACCATATATTTT; CDR3aa: CASSVQGEPGNTIYF
j_gene: TRBJ2-7; len: 14; v_gene: TRBV7-2; d_gene: TRBD2; abundance: once; CDR3nt: TGTGCCAGCAGCTTATCCGGGGGGATCTACGAGCAGTACTTC; CDR3aa: CASSLSGGIYEQYF
j_gene: TRBJ2-7; len: 15; v_gene: TRBV2; d_gene: -; abundance: -; CDR3nt: TGTGCCAGCAGTGAAGCGATCACCGAAGCCTACGAGCAGTACTTC; CDR3aa: CASSEAITEAYEQYF
j_gene: TRBJ2-5; len: 15; v_gene: TRBV7-6; d_gene: TRBD2; abundance: many; CDR3nt: TGTGCCAGCAGCTTAGCGCGGGGGGGCCAAGAGACCCAGTACTTC; CDR3aa: CASSLARGGQETQYF